A single sample is the source of the 21 T cell receptor beta chains below, sequenced in a study of blood T cell repertoires in COVID-19 (dated by TCRdb to about 2020). The receptor library was made with the immunoSEQ multiplex PCR assay. Sourced from immuneACCESS, this table was stored by TCRdb with only in-frame sequences that have V and J called. A share of the clones is absent; for the studies checked, an unresolved V gene accounts for under half, and the remainder has no known explanation. The sample records more than 85,000 clones, around 75% of which are singletons. The ten largest clones add up to roughly a quarter of the sample. Sequencing was carried out using peripheral blood. These receptors all come from an older man with acute or convalescent COVID-19.

V and J are TRBV11-2 and TRBJ2-2; the match to TRBD2 covers 9 bases. This CDR3 has 16 residues. Germline trimming cut 3 bases from V and 5 bases from J; bases unmatched to any gene: 7. Germline CDR1 reads SGHAT; CDR2 reads FQNNGV. The CDR3: CASSFVPAGGTGELFF. CDR3 DNA sequence: TGTGCCAGCAGCTTCGTTCCAGCGGGAGGTACCGGGGAGCTGTTTTTT. Supplemented by reference TRBV11-2 and TRBJ2-2, the full variable domain reads EAGVAQSPRYKIIEKRQSVAFWCNPISGHATLYWYQQILGQGPKLLIQFQNNGVVDDSQLPKDRFSAERLKGVDSTLKIQPAKLEDSAVYLCASSFVPAGGTGELFFGEGSRLTVL.

The chain links TRBV7-2 to TRBJ2-1; TRBD2 is a possible D gene (5 bases). CDR3 size: 13 residues. CDR1 and CDR2 (germline): SGHTA, FQGNSA. Trimming took off 1 base at V and 9 bases at J, with 10 bases between the two ends. This chain's CDR3 is CASSLVRAGEQFF. As DNA, the CDR3 is TGTGCCAGCAGCTTAGTTAGGGCGGGTGAGCAGTTCTTC.

This sequence joins TRBV9 and TRBJ2-2; 11 nucleotides align to TRBD2. Germline assignment: CDR1 SGDLS and CDR2 YYNGEE. Trimming took 0 bases from V and 0 from J; bases not matched to a gene: 7. This CDR3 has 19 residues. The CDR3 sequence: CASSVGLAGGHTNTGELFF. CDR3 DNA: TGTGCCAGCAGCGTAGGGCTAGCGGGAGGCCATACGAACACCGGGGAGCTGTTTTTT.

The chain carries TRBV5-1 and TRBJ2-6; TRBD1 agrees at 10 bases. Germline CDR1 SGHRS, CDR2 YFSETQ. Losses at the gene ends were 4 bases for V and 2 bases for J; bases not matched to a gene: 0. CDR3 length: 15 residues. The CDR3 spells CASSGTGAGANVLTF. CDR3 bases: TGCGCCAGCAGCGGGACAGGGGCTGGGGCCAACGTCCTGACTTTC.

The rearrangement joins TRBV5-8 to TRBJ1-2, with a possible D match to TRBD1 (5 bases). The CDR3 has 15 amino acids. V was trimmed by 0 bases and J by 7 bases, leaving 16 bases between them. Germline CDR1 is SGHTS and CDR2 is YDEGEE. The DNA for the CDR3 is TGTGCCAGCAGCTTGGAGACAGTATTTGGGGTTGGCTACACCTTC. Its translation is CASSLETVFGVGYTF. The full variable domain, rest sourced from reference TRBV5-8 and TRBJ1-2, is EAGVTQSPTHLIKTRGQQATLRCSPISGHTSVYWYQQALGLGLQFLLWYDEGEERNRGNFPPRFSGRQFPNYSSELNVNALELEDSALYLCASSLETVFGVGYTFGSGTRLTVV.

This clone showed up just a few times. J is TRBJ1-6 and V is TRBV5-1; 9 bases are shared with TRBD1. Germline V CDR1 and CDR2: SGHRS, YFSETQ. The V and J ends lost 4 bases and 7 bases, in that order; junction bases with no gene match: 6. The CDR3 spans 15 residues. CDR3 DNA: TGCGCCAGCAGCGCTGGGACAGGGAGCAATTCACCCCTCCACTTT. Protein sequence: CASSAGTGSNSPLHF.

The rearrangement uses TRBV6-1 and TRBJ2-3; 8 bases are shared with TRBD2. This CDR3 is built from 18 residues. V trimming: 2 bases; J trimming: 2 bases; junction bases outside the gene matches: 12. Germline assignment: CDR1 MNHNS and CDR2 SASEGT. In nucleotides, the CDR3 is TGTGCCAGCAGTGAACAAGTTGTAGGACTAGCAAACACAGATACGCAGTATTTT. Protein product: CASSEQVVGLANTDTQYF.

There are a few counts of this clone. This chain joins TRBV27 and TRBJ2-5, with 13 bases that match TRBD2. Germline CDR1 and CDR2: MNHEY and SMNVEV (reference sequence). The trim removed 9 bases at V and 2 bases at J, leaving 24 bases unmatched. This CDR3 has 21 amino acids. The CDR3 coding sequence is TGTGCCAGACAGTTTTTATTAGGACTAGCGGGAGTGGGGCCTAGTCAAGAGACCCAGTACTTC. It is translated as CARQFLLGLAGVGPSQETQYF.

V usage is TRBV5-4 and J usage is TRBJ2-5; 8 nucleotides match TRBD1. J lost 5 bases, V lost 0 bases, and 6 bases had no gene match. Per germline, CDR1 SGHNT and CDR2 YYREEE (reference sequence). The CDR3 extends over 15 amino acids. CDR3 DNA sequence: TGTGCCAGCAGCTTGGACAGGGGGATAGTTGAGACCCAGTACTTC. As protein: CASSLDRGIVETQYF.

This chain uses TRBV6-4 with TRBJ1-1, with 9 bases aligning to TRBD1. The CDR3 consists of 14 residues. Germline trimming cut 6 bases from V and 1 base from J; bases unmatched to any gene: 3. Germline V lookup: CDR1 MRHNA, CDR2 SNTAGT. CDR3 region: CASRPTGGNTEAFF. In DNA form, the CDR3 reads TGTGCCAGCAGGCCGACAGGGGGGAACACTGAAGCTTTCTTT.

This rearrangement joins TRBV5-1 to TRBJ2-2; 12 nucleotides line up with TRBD2. Germline CDR1 reads SGHRS; CDR2 reads YFSETQ. This CDR3 contains 20 residues. The V segment lost 3 bases and the J segment 2 bases; nucleotides outside the gene matches: 14. The CDR3, as DNA: TGCGCCAGCAGCTATGGACTAGCGGGACATCGAGAGTCAAACACCGGGGAGCTGTTTTTT. It is translated as CASSYGLAGHRESNTGELFF.

The rearrangement joins TRBV6-5 to TRBJ2-7; 7 bases line up with TRBD1. The CDR3 has 13 residues. The junction had 7 bases not matched to a gene; V was cut back by 5 bases and J by 6 bases. CDR1 is MNHEY, CDR2 SVGAGI, per germline. The CDR3 nucleotides are TGTGCCAGCAGTACCACAGGGGTGGGCGAGCAGTACTTC. Translated: CASSTTGVGEQYF.

This clone appeared a few times. This chain uses TRBV5-1 with TRBJ2-3; D is ambiguous. Trimming shortened V by 0 bases and J by 5 bases, and 10 bases separated the two germline ends. The CDR3 has 14 residues. CDR1 SGHRS and CDR2 YFSETQ come from the germline V gene. CDR3 DNA sequence: TGCGCCAGCAGCTTGGCCACTGCGGAAGATACGCAGTATTTT. It translates to CASSLATAEDTQYF.

In this sample, this clone turned up once. The chain uses TRBV4-2 and TRBJ2-1; 13 bases line up with TRBD2. The CDR3 extends over 17 amino acids. Germline V lookup: CDR1 LGHNA, CDR2 YNFKEQ. The ends lost 0 bases at V and 8 bases at J; junction bases unmatched: 7. CDR3 region: CASSQDLLAGGRDEQFF. As DNA, the CDR3 is TGTGCCAGCAGCCAAGACCTACTAGCGGGAGGGCGGGATGAGCAGTTCTTC.

This clone was found once. The V gene is TRBV7-3, the J gene TRBJ2-5; 7 bases line up with TRBD1. The CDR3 totals 15 residues. The J segment lost 2 bases and the V segment lost 2 bases, leaving 5 bases of the junction unmatched. CDR1 SGHTA and CDR2 FQGTGA come from the germline V gene. CDR3 amino acids: CASSLQGQPQETQYF. The CDR3 bases are TGTGCCAGCAGCTTACAGGGACAGCCTCAAGAGACCCAGTACTTC.

Only a few counts were recorded for this clone. This CDR3 is CASSIDLRQPQHF. CDR3 coding DNA: TGTGCCAGTAGTATAGATCTACGTCAGCCCCAGCATTTT. V is TRBV19 and J is TRBJ1-5; D not certain. The germline V and J ends were trimmed by 0 bases and 6 bases, with 6 bases remaining between them. Germline CDR1 and CDR2: LNHDA and SQIVND (reference sequence). This CDR3 contains 13 residues. The variable domain in full, completed from reference TRBV19 and TRBJ1-5, reads DGGITQSPKYLFRKEGQNVTLSCEQNLNHDAMYWYRQDPGQGLRLIYYSQIVNDFQKGDIAEGYSVSREKKESFPLTVTSAQKNPTAFYLCASSIDLRQPQHFGDGTRLSIL.

This CDR3 is CASSPPSPGYGYTF. The CDR3 nucleotides are TGTGCCAGCTCACCACCTTCTCCAGGGTATGGCTACACCTTC. V and J are TRBV18 and TRBJ1-2; the D gene is possibly TRBD1 (5 bases). V shed 0 bases and J shed 5 bases, with 10 bases lying between them. The CDR3 has 14 amino acids. The V gene's germline CDR1 is KGHSH and CDR2 LQKENI.

V gene TRBV27 combines with J gene TRBJ2-1; TRBD2 matches 8 bases. Germline CDR1 reads MNHEY; CDR2 reads SMNVEV (reference sequence). J gave up 3 bases and V 5 bases, and 9 bases lay outside the gene matches. The CDR3 is 16 amino acids. DNA for the CDR3: TGTGCCAGCAGTACCCGCTTGGCGGGGGGCTACAATGAGCAGTTCTTC. Translating gives CASSTRLAGGYNEQFF.

This sequence joins TRBV4-1 and TRBJ2-7, with TRBD1 identical over 7 bases. The CDR3 extends over 13 amino acids. Germline trimming cut 3 bases from V and 4 bases from J; bases unmatched to any gene: 3. CDR1 and CDR2 (germline): MGHRA, YSYEKL. CDR3 nucleotide sequence: TGCGCCAGCAGCCACACAGGGGCTTACGAGCAGTACTTC. It translates to CASSHTGAYEQYF.

This chain joins TRBV28 and TRBJ2-7; maybe TRBD2 (5 bases). Germline-derived CDR1 and CDR2 are MDHEN and SYDVKM. Trimming pared 5 bases from V and 3 bases from J, leaving 14 bases between. The CDR3 covers 14 residues. CDR3: CASSPTGKLYEQYF. In DNA, the CDR3 is TGTGCCAGCAGTCCCACCGGGAAGCTCTACGAGCAGTACTTC.

V and J are TRBV10-3 and TRBJ2-3, with D possibly being TRBD1 (6 bases). CDR3 length equals 15 residues. Trimming left V 0 bases short and J 4 bases short, with 11 bases between. Germline CDR1 ENHRY, CDR2 SYGVKD. This CDR3 reads CAISESQGWADTQYF. The CDR3 region has the DNA TGTGCCATCAGTGAGTCCCAGGGGTGGGCAGATACGCAGTATTTT.